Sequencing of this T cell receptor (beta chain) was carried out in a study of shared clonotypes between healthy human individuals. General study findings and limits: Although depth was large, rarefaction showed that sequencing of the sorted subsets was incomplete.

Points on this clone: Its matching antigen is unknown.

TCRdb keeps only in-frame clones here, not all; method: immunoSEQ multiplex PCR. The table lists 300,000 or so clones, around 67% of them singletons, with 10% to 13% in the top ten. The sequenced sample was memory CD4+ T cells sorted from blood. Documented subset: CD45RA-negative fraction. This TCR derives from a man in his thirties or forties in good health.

CDR3 nucleotides: TGTGCCAGCAGCTTAAGGCGGGAGGGCCGGTACGAGCAGTACTTC. Amino acids: CASSLRREGRYEQYF. The gene calls are TRBV7-8 and TRBJ2-7; the match to TRBD2 covers 9 bases. CDR1 and CDR2 from the germline V gene are SGHVS and FQNEAQ. With V trimmed by 2 bases and J by 4 bases, 6 bases remained unmatched. The CDR3 has 15 amino acids.